These 6 T cell receptor beta chains share one sample of origin, sequenced in a study of tumor-infiltrating lymphocytes in primary liver carcinoma. Between roughly 17 and 31 mg of unsorted bulk tissue served as the source from which RNA and DNA were co-extracted. From roughly 0.55 ug of total RNA, TCR beta-specific cDNA was reverse-transcribed using a constant-region primer. Nested multiplex PCR, run for three rounds with slightly modified ARM-PCR, yielded TCR beta libraries. TRBV1-TRBV30 forward primers paired with a C-beta reverse primer were used in the first two PCR rounds, which ran approximately 10 cycles each. Via MiXCR, TCRdb re-called the multiplex PCR reads, giving one row per CDR3 protein. The sample shows tens of thousands of distinct CDR3 sequences, approximately 70% of them seen only once. Specimen: liver tumor tissue from sampling region 5. Described subset: tumor region T5, tumor centre. The receptors shown here come from a man aged 40-50 years with primary liver carcinoma and hepatitis B virus infection.

Note on this clonotype: A much more abundant neighbour one base away suggests this may be a read error. The final CDR3 position lacks the conserved phenylalanine or tryptophan, pointing to a likely read error. The chain has TRBV5-1 and TRBJ2-7; a weak D match, TRBD2 (5 bases). Germline CDR1 is SGHRS and CDR2 is YFSETQ. V was clipped by 0 bases and J by 0 bases, with 13 bases between them. The CDR3 length is 16 residues. This CDR3 reads CASSLAGSGSSYEQYL. In nucleotides, the CDR3 is TGCGCCAGCAGCTTGGCCGGAAGTGGGAGCTCCTACGAGCAGTACTTA.

With respect to this clonotype: An end of the junction does not agree with germline; a read error may underlie this. The chain has TRBV4-2 and TRBJ2-3; D gene uncertain. The CDR3 sequence is 17 residues long. Looked up from germline, CDR1 is LGHNA and CDR2 is YNFKEQ. The CDR3 region is CANSQDFWQGSTDTQYF. The CDR3 DNA reads as TGTGCCAACAGCCAAGATTTTTGGCAAGGAAGCACAGATACGCAGTATTTT.

About this clonotype itself: No conserved phenylalanine or tryptophan ends this CDR3, so it is likely a read error. This CDR3 is CSVLATEAFI. The CDR3 coding sequence is TGCAGCGTTCTCGCCACTGAAGCTTTCATT. The rearrangement uses TRBV29-1 and TRBJ1-1; unclear D gene. V was shortened by 5 bases and J by 4 bases, with 5 bases between the two germline ends. The CDR3 covers 10 residues. The germline gives CDR1 SQVTM, CDR2 ANQGSEA.

Remarks on this clonotype: At one end, the junction sequence differs from germline, possibly due to a read error. V usage is TRBV7-9 and J usage is TRBJ2-3; D is perhaps TRBD1 (5 bases). CDR1 is SEHNR, CDR2 FQNEAQ, per germline (reference sequence). The CDR3 spans 13 residues. DNA of the CDR3: TGTGCCAACAGCAATAACAGGTCAGATACGCAGTATTTT. Amino acids: CANSNNRSDTQYF.

Of note for this clonotype: At one end, the junction sequence differs from germline, possibly due to a read error. The chain recombines TRBV11-2 with TRBJ2-1; D gene unclear. Germline V gene lookup returns CDR1 SGHAT and CDR2 FQNNGV. CDR3 length equals 13 residues. DNA of the CDR3: TGTGCCAGCAGCTTAGATGATGGCTATGAGCAATTCTTC. Translating gives CASSLDDGYEQFF.

A note on this clonotype: The junction departs from the called germline gene at one end, perhaps through a read error. The rearrangement joins TRBV10-2 to TRBJ2-5; TRBD1 matches 8 bases. CDR1 and CDR2 from the germline V gene are WSHSY and SAAADI. CDR3 length: 15 amino acids. The CDR3 DNA reads TGCGCCAGCAGTGGGTCAGACAGGGGAGGAGAGGCCCAGTACTTC. Residues: CASSGSDRGGEAQYF.